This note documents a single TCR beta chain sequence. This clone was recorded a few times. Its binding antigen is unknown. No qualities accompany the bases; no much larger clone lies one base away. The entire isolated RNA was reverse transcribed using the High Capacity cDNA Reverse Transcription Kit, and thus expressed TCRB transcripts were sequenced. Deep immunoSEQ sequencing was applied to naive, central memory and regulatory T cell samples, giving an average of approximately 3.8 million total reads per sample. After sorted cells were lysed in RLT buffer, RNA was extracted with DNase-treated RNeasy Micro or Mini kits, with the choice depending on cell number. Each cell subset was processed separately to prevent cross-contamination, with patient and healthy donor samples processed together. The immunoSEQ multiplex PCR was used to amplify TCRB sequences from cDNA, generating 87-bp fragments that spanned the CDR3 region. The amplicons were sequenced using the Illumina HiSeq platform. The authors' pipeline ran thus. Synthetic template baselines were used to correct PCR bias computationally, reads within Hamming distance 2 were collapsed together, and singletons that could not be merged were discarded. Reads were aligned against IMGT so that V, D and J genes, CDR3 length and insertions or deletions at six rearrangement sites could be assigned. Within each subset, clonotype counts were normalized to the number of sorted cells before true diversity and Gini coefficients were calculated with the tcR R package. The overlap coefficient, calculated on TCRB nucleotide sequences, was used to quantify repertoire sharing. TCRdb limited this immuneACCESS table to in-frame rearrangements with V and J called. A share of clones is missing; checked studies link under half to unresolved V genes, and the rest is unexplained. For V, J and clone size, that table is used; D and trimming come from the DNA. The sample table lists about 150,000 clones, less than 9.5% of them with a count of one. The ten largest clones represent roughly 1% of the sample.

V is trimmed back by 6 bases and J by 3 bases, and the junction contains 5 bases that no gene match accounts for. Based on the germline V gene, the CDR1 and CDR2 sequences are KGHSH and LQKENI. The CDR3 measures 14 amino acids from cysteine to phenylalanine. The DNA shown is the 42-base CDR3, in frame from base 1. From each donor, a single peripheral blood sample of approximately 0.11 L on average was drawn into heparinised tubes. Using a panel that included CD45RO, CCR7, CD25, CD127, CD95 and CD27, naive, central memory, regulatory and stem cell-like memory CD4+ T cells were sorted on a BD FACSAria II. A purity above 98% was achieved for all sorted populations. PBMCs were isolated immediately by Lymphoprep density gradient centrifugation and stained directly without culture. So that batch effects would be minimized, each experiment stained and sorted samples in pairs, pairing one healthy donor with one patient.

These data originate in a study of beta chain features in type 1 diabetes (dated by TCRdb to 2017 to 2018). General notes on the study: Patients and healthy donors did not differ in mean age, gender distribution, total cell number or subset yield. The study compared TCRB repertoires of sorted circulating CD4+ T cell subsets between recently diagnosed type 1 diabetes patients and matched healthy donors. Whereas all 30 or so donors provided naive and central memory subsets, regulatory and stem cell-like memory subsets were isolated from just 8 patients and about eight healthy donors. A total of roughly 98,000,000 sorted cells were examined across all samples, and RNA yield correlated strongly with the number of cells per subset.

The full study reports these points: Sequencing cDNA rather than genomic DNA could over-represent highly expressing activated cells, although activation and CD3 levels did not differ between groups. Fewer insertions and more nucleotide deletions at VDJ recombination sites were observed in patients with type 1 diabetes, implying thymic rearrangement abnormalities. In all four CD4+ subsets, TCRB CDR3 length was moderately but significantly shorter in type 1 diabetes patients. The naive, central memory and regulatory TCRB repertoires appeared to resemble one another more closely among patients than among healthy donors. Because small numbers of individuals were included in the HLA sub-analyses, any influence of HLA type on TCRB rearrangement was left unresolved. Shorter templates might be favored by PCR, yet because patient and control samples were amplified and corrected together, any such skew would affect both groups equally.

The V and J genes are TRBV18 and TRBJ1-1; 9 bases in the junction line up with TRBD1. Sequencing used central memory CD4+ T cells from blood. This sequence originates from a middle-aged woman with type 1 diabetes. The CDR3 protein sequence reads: CASSGDREHTEAFF. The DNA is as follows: TGTGCCAGCTCTGGGGACAGGGAGCACACTGAAGCTTTCTTT. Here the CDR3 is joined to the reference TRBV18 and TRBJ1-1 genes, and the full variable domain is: NAGVMQNPRHLVRRRGQEARLRCSPMKGHSHVYWYRQLPEEGLKFMVYLQKENIIDESGMPKERFSAEFPKEGPSILRIQQVVRGDSAAYFCASSGDREHTEAFFGQGTRLTVV.